This T cell receptor beta chain stems from a study of shared clonotypes between healthy human individuals. Data came from immunoSEQ multiplex PCR; TCRdb stores just in-frame clones and leaves some out. Of about 450,000 clones listed, about 80% are singletons. Genomic DNA for unsorted samples was obtained from about 90 million PBMCs. This CDR3 comprises 15 residues. Germline V gene sequence: CDR1 SGHTA, CDR2 FQGTGA. The V and J ends lost 5 bases and 0 bases respectively, with 13 bases between them. The TCR was taken from a woman aged 40-49 years in good health. Some clones in this sample may be carry-over from other donors' samples. Sequences were obtained from PBMCs. V is TRBV7-3 and J is TRBJ2-5; the D call may be TRBD1 or TRBD2 (6 bases each). This CDR3 is CASSRGTSDQETQYF. CDR3 DNA sequence: TGTGCCAGCAGCCGGGGGACATCAGACCAAGAGACCCAGTACTTC.